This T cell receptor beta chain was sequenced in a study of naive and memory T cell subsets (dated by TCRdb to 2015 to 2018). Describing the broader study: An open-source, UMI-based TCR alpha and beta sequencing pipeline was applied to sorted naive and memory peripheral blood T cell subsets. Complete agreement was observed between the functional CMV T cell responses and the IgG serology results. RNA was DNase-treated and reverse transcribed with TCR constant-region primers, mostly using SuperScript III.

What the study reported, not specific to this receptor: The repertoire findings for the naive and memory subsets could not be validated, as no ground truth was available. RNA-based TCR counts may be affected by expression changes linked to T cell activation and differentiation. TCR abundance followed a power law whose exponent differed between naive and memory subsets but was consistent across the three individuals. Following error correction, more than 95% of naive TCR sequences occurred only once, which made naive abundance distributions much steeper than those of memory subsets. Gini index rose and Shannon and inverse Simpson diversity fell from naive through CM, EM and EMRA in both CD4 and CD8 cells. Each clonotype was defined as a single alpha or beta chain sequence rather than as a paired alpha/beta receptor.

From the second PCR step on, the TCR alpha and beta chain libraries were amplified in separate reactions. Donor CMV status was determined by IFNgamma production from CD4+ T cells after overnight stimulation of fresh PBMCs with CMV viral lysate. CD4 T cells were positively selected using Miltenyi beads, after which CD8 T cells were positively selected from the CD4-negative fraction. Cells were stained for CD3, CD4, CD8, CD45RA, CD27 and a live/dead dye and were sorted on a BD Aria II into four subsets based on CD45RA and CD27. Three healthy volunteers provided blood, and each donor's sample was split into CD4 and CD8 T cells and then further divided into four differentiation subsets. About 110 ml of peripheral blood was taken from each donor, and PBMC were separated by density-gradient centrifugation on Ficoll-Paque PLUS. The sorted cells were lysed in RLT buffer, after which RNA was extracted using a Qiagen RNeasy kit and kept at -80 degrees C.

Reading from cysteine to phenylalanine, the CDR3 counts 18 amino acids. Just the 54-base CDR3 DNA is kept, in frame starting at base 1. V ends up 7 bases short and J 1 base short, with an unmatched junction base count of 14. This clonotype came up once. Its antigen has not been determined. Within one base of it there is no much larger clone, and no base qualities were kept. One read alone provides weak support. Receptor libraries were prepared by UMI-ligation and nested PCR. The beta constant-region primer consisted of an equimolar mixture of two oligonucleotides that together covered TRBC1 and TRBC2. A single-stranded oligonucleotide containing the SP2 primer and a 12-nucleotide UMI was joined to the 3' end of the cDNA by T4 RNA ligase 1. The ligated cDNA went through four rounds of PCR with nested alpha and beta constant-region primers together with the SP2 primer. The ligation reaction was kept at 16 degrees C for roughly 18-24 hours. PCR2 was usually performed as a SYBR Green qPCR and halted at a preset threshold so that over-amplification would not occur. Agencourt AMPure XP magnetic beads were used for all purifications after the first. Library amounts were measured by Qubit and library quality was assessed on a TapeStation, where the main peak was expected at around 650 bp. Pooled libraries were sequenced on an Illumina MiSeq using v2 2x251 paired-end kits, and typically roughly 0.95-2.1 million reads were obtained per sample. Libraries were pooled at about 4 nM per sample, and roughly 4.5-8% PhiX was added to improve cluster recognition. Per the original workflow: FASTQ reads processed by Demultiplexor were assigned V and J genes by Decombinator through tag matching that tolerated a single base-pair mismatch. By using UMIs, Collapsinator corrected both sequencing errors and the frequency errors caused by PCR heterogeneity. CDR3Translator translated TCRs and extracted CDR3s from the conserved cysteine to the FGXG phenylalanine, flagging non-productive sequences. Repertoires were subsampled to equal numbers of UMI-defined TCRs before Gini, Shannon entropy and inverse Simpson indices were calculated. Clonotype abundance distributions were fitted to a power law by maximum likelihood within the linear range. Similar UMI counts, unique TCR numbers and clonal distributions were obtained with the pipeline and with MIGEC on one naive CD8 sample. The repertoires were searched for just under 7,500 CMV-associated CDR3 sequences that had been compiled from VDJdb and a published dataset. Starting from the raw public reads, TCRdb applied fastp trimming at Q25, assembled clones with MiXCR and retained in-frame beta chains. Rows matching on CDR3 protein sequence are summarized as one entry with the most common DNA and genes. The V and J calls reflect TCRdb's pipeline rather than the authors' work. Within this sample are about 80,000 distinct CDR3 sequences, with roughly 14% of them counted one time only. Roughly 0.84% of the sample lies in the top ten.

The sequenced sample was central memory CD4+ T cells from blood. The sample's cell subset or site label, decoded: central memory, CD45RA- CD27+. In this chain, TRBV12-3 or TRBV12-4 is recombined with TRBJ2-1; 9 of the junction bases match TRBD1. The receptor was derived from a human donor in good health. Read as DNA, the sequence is TGTGCCAGCACCCCGCCTACGGGGGGACAGGGATCCTACAATGAGCAGTTCTTC. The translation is CASTPPTGGQGSYNEQFF.